This T cell receptor beta chain was identified during a study of blood T cell repertoires in COVID-19. Study context: Donors in the United States, Italy and Spain gave samples during acute or convalescent COVID-19.

Losses at the gene ends were 4 bases for V and 9 bases for J; bases not matched to a gene: 7. CDR1 is SGHTA and CDR2 is FQGNSA in the germline V gene. The length of the CDR3 is 15 residues. Original processing notes: Nucleated cell counts were estimated from reference gene primer amplification. The assay was immunoSEQ multiplex PCR, and TCRdb's table has in-frame clones only and misses some. Clonal size and the V and J genes are those of that table, whereas D and trimming came from the DNA. Of roughly 160,000 clones listed, roughly 88% are singletons. The clonotype originates from a man at least 80 years old with COVID-19, enrolled during active disease. Input material: peripheral blood. This chain joins TRBV7-2 and TRBJ2-1; 12 positions match TRBD2. CDR3 DNA sequence: TGTGCCAGCAGCTGGACTAGCGGGGAAGGGGGTGAGCAGTTCTTC. It specifies CASSWTSGEGGEQFF.